This is a list of T cell receptor beta chains from one sample in a study of shared clonotypes between healthy human individuals. The protocol was immunoSEQ multiplex PCR, while the TCRdb copy is restricted to in-frame clones and leaves out a portion. The sample carries about 330,000 clones, about 74% recorded once. The source material was memory CD4+ T cells sorted from blood. All receptors come from a man under 40 in good health. The CDR3 runs from the conserved cysteine through the conserved F or W. The order of the fields is D gene, clone size, J gene, V gene, CDR3 DNA, CDR3 protein. The D gene is left open where the match is weak. The size of a clone is reported for some rows only, either as once, few or many, or as a class for expanded clones.

d_call: TRBD1
clone_size: .
j_call: TRBJ2-3
v_call: TRBV7-9
cdr3_nt: TGTGCCAGCAGCTTAGCCCGGACAGGGGGAAGGGGGACCACAGATACGCAGTATTTT
cdr3_aa: CASSLARTGGRGTTDTQYF

d_call: .
clone_size: .
j_call: TRBJ2-7
v_call: TRBV10-3
cdr3_nt: TGTGCCATCAGTGAGTCTCAGACGTCGGCAAGGGTGGATTTAGAGCAGTACTTC
cdr3_aa: CAISESQTSARVDLEQYF

d_call: .
clone_size: .
j_call: TRBJ1-1
v_call: TRBV7-2
cdr3_nt: TGTGCCAGCAGCTTAAGGTCACAGCTGAACACTGAAGCTTTCTTT
cdr3_aa: CASSLRSQLNTEAFF

d_call: TRBD2
clone_size: .
j_call: TRBJ2-3
v_call: TRBV2
cdr3_nt: TGTGCCAGCAGGCCCGGGACTAGCGGAGCAGATACGCAGTATTTT
cdr3_aa: CASRPGTSGADTQYF

d_call: .
clone_size: .
j_call: TRBJ2-2
v_call: TRBV5-1
cdr3_nt: TGCGCCAGCAGCCCATACCCGGGACTTTTTAACACCGGGGAGCTGTTTTTT
cdr3_aa: CASSPYPGLFNTGELFF

d_call: TRBD2
clone_size: .
j_call: TRBJ2-1
v_call: TRBV6-1
cdr3_nt: TGTGCCAGCACCCTCGAAAAGCGGGATTACAATGAGCAGTTCTTC
cdr3_aa: CASTLEKRDYNEQFF

d_call: TRBD1
clone_size: .
j_call: TRBJ1-2
v_call: TRBV15
cdr3_nt: TGTGCCACCAGCAGACGACAGGGGGTTATTGTCTATGGCTACACCTTC
cdr3_aa: CATSRRQGVIVYGYTF

d_call: TRBD1
clone_size: .
j_call: TRBJ2-1
v_call: TRBV10-2
cdr3_nt: TGCGCCACTTGGGATAGGACAGGAGGAGGAGATGAGCAGTTCTTC
cdr3_aa: CATWDRTGGGDEQFF

d_call: .
clone_size: .
j_call: TRBJ2-3
v_call: TRBV29-1
cdr3_nt: TGCAGCGTTGATCGGGGGAGTACAGATACGCAGTATTTT
cdr3_aa: CSVDRGSTDTQYF

d_call: TRBD2
clone_size: .
j_call: TRBJ2-7
v_call: TRBV5-4
cdr3_nt: TGTGCCAGCAGCTCGGGACTACCCTACGAGCAGTACTTC
cdr3_aa: CASSSGLPYEQYF

d_call: TRBD2
clone_size: once
j_call: TRBJ2-1
v_call: TRBV5-4
cdr3_nt: TGTGCCAGCAGCTTGAGTCTAGCGGGAGGGAATGAGCAGTTCTTC
cdr3_aa: CASSLSLAGGNEQFF

d_call: .
clone_size: .
j_call: TRBJ1-1
v_call: TRBV6-5
cdr3_nt: TGTGCCAGCAGTTATGAAGCCTTCAGAAACACTGAAGCTTTCTTT
cdr3_aa: CASSYEAFRNTEAFF

d_call: TRBD1
clone_size: .
j_call: TRBJ1-4
v_call: TRBV7-9
cdr3_nt: TGTGCCAGCAGCTTTACCTCACAGGGGGAAAAACTGTTTTTT
cdr3_aa: CASSFTSQGEKLFF

d_call: TRBD1
clone_size: once
j_call: TRBJ1-5
v_call: TRBV27
cdr3_nt: TGTGCCAGCAGGCACAGGGGCGACTATAGCAATCAGCCCCAGCATTTT
cdr3_aa: CASRHRGDYSNQPQHF

d_call: TRBD1
clone_size: .
j_call: TRBJ2-7
v_call: TRBV5-4
cdr3_nt: TGTGCCAGCAGACCGGACAGGGGTCGGGAGCAGTACTTC
cdr3_aa: CASRPDRGREQYF

d_call: .
clone_size: .
j_call: TRBJ2-3
v_call: TRBV5-5
cdr3_nt: TGTGCCAGCAGCTTGGTACTAGCTAGCACAGATACGCAGTATTTT
cdr3_aa: CASSLVLASTDTQYF

d_call: .
clone_size: .
j_call: TRBJ1-4
v_call: TRBV7-2
cdr3_nt: TGTGCCAGCAGCTCTCGGGCGTCTGGAAAACTGTTTTTT
cdr3_aa: CASSSRASGKLFF

d_call: .
clone_size: .
j_call: TRBJ2-3
v_call: TRBV29-1
cdr3_nt: TGCAGCGTAAGATCTGACAGTGTCACAGATACGCAGTATTTT
cdr3_aa: CSVRSDSVTDTQYF

d_call: .
clone_size: .
j_call: TRBJ1-1
v_call: TRBV18
cdr3_nt: TGTGCCAGCTCACCACCGGAAGGGGTGAACACTGAAGCTTTCTTT
cdr3_aa: CASSPPEGVNTEAFF

d_call: .
clone_size: .
j_call: TRBJ2-3
v_call: TRBV7-2
cdr3_nt: TGTGCCAGCAGCTTAATCCAGGGCACAGATACGCAGTATTTT
cdr3_aa: CASSLIQGTDTQYF

d_call: .
clone_size: .
j_call: TRBJ2-4
v_call: TRBV5-3
cdr3_nt: TGTGCCAGAAGCCCATACGAGGACCTATTAATTCAGTACTTC
cdr3_aa: CARSPYEDLLIQYF

d_call: .
clone_size: .
j_call: TRBJ1-2
v_call: TRBV5-4
cdr3_nt: TGTGCCAGCAGCTTGGTCTCAGGGAGCTATGGCTACACCTTC
cdr3_aa: CASSLVSGSYGYTF

d_call: TRBD2
clone_size: .
j_call: TRBJ2-7
v_call: TRBV18
cdr3_nt: TGTGCCAGCTCTAACCCGGGACTACACTACGAGCAGTACTTC
cdr3_aa: CASSNPGLHYEQYF

d_call: TRBD2
clone_size: .
j_call: TRBJ2-1
v_call: TRBV7-8
cdr3_nt: TGTGCCAGCAGCTTATCCTATAGCGGGATGTCAAACAATGAGCAGTTCTTC
cdr3_aa: CASSLSYSGMSNNEQFF